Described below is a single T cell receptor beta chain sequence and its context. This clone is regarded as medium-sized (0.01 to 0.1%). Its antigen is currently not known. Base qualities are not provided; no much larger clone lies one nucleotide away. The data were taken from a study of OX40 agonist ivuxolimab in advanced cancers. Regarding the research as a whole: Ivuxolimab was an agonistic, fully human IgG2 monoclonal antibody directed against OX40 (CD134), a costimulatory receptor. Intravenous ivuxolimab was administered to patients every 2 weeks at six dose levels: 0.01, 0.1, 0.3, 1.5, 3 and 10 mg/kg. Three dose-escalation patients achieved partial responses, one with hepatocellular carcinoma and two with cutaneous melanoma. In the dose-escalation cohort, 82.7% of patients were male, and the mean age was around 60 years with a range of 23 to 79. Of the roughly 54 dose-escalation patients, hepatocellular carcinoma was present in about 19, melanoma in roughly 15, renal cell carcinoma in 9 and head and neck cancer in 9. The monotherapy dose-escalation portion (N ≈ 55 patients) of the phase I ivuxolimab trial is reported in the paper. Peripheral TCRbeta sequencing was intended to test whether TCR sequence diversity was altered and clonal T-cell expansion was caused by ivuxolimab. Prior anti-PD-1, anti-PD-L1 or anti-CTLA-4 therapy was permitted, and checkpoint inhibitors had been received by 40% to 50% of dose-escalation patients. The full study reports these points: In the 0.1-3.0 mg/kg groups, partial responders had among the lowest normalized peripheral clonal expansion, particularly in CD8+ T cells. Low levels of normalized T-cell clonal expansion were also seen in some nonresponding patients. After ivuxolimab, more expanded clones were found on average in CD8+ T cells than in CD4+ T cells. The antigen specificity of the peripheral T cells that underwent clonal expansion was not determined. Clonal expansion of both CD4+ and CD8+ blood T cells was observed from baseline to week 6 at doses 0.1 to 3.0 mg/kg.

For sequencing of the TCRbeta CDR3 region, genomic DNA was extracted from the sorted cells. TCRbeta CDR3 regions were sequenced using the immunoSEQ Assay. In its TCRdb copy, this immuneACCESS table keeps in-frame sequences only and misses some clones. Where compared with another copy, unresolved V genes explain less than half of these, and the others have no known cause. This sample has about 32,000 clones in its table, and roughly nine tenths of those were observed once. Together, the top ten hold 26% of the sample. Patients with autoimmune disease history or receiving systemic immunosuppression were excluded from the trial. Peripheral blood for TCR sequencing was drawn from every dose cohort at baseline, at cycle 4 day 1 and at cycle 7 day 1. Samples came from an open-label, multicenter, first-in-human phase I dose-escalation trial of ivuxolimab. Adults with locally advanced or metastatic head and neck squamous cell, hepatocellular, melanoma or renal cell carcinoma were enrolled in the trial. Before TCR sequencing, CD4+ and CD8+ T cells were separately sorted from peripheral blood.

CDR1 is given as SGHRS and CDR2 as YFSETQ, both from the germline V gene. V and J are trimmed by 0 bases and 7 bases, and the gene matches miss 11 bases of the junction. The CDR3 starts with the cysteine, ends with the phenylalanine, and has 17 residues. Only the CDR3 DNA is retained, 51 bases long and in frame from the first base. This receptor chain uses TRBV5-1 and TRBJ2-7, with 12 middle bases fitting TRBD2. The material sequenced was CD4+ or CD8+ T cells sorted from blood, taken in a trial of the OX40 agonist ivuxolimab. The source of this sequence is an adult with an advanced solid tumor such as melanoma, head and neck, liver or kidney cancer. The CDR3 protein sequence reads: CASSLDPSGGVLFEQYF. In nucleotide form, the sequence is TGCGCCAGCAGCTTGGACCCTAGCGGGGGGGTCCTATTTGAGCAGTACTTC.